These 27 T cell receptor beta chains came from one sample sequenced in a study of blood T cell repertoires in COVID-19. The assay was immunoSEQ multiplex PCR, and TCRdb's table has in-frame clones only and misses some. Among about 50,000 clones, about 87% were seen once, and the ten largest hold 2% to 2.5%. The specimen sequenced was peripheral blood. Receptors originate from a woman of 80 years or more with COVID-19, enrolled during active disease.

The CDR3 region is CASSQDGPGSAEAFF. For the CDR3, the DNA is TGCGCCAGCAGCCAAGATGGGCCAGGGTCCGCTGAAGCTTTCTTT. The rearrangement links TRBV4-1 to TRBJ1-1, with D tentatively TRBD1 (5 bases). The CDR3 runs to 15 residues. The V and J ends lost 0 bases and 6 bases respectively, with 14 bases between them. CDR1 MGHRA and CDR2 YSYEKL come from the germline V gene.

The DNA of the CDR3 is TGTGCCAGCAGTCCCCTCACGCGGGGAACTAATGAAAAACTGTTTTTT. It yields the protein CASSPLTRGTNEKLFF. The rearrangement links TRBV27 to TRBJ1-4; D call uncertain. Germline CDR1 MNHEY, CDR2 SMNVEV (reference sequence). Deletions cut 5 bases from V and 1 base from J, with 14 bases between. CDR3 length: 16 amino acids.

This chain's CDR3 is CAWSWGGGNNEQFF. In DNA, the CDR3 is TGTGCCTGGAGTTGGGGCGGGGGGAACAATGAGCAGTTCTTC. The rearrangement joins TRBV30 to TRBJ2-1, with 8 bases that match TRBD2. The germline V gene has CDR1 GTSNPN and CDR2 SVGIG (reference sequence). The length of the CDR3 is 14 residues. The V gene end was trimmed by 2 bases and the J gene end by 5 bases; junction bases not matched to a gene: 5. Full variable domain (rest looked up from reference TRBV30 and TRBJ2-1): SQTIHQWPATLVQPVGSPLSLECTVEGTSNPNLYWYRQAAGRGLQLLFYSVGIGQISSEVPQNLSASRPQDRQFILSSKKLLLSDSGFYLCAWSWGGGNNEQFFGPGTRLTVL.

The chain is built from TRBV30 and TRBJ1-6, with D perhaps matching TRBD1 (6 bases). The CDR3 length is 16 residues. The ends were cut back, 0 bases at V and 5 bases at J, with 14 bases in the middle. In germline, CDR1 is GTSNPN, CDR2 SVGIG (reference sequence). In nucleotides, the CDR3 is TGTGCCTGGAGTGTAGTAGGGGGTAGGGATAATTCACCCCTCCACTTT. It encodes CAWSVVGGRDNSPLHF.

The rearrangement uses TRBV19 and TRBJ1-1; D is ambiguous. Germline V CDR1 and CDR2: LNHDA, SQIVND (reference sequence). The CDR3 consists of 14 residues. V was pared by 3 bases and J by 3 bases, with 11 bases between. This CDR3 reads CASSIRGLDTEAFF. The CDR3 coding sequence is TGTGCCAGTAGTATTCGAGGGCTAGACACTGAAGCTTTCTTT.

V and J are TRBV2 and TRBJ2-2; 8 bases fit TRBD1. Germline loops: CDR1 SNHLY, CDR2 FYNNEI. With 6 bases clipped from V and 8 bases from J, the junction kept 8 bases outside the gene matches. The CDR3 covers 14 residues. CDR3 DNA: TGTGCCAGCAGGTCAGGGGGCGTAGGAGGGGAGCTGTTTTTT. Amino acid sequence: CASRSGGVGGELFF.

The chain employs TRBV18 and TRBJ2-7; TRBD1 might be the D (5 bases). The germline CDR1 and CDR2 sequences are KGHSH and LQKENI. The V gene lost 0 bases and the J gene lost 5 bases, with 14 bases spanning the gap. CDR3 length: 15 residues. CDR3 region: CASSPPGVRVDEQYF. CDR3 DNA: TGTGCCAGCTCACCACCGGGTGTCAGGGTAGACGAGCAGTACTTC.

This clone was recorded a few times. V is TRBV24-1 and J is TRBJ2-1; 10 positions agree with TRBD2. V gave up 4 bases and J gave up 8 bases; unmatched junction bases: 10. CDR1 and CDR2 (germline): KGHDR, SFDVKD. The CDR3 length is 16 residues. The CDR3 DNA is TGTGCCACCAGTGACTACGGGACTAGCGCTGGGGATGAGCAGTTCTTC. It is translated as CATSDYGTSAGDEQFF.

This chain joins TRBV10-3 and TRBJ1-1; D is uncertain. Trimming took 8 bases from V and 8 from J, leaving 12 bases between them. This CDR3 has 11 residues. Germline lookup yields CDR1 ENHRY and CDR2 SYGVKD. Here the CDR3 DNA reads TGTGCCATCGCTGAGGGCAGGGAAGCTTTCTTT. This codes for CAIAEGREAFF.

This rearrangement joins TRBV5-1 to TRBJ1-1; the D is unclear. Trimming pared 0 bases from V and 5 bases from J, leaving 11 bases between. There are 14 residues in the CDR3. Germline CDR1 is SGHRS and CDR2 is YFSETQ. The chain's CDR3 is CASSLVGQKTEAFF. As DNA, the CDR3 is TGCGCCAGCAGCTTGGTTGGGCAGAAAACTGAAGCTTTCTTT.

This clone was counted only a few times. The V call is TRBV3-1 (or the pseudogene TRBV3-2), the J call TRBJ1-5, with D uncertain. Germline V gene sequence: CDR1 LGHDT, CDR2 YNNKEL (reference sequence). V gave up 1 base and J gave up 8 bases, with 6 bases separating them. This CDR3 region has 12 residues. For the CDR3, the DNA is TGTGCCAGCAGCCAAGGTGTAGAGCCCCAGCATTTT. Its translation is CASSQGVEPQHF.

The J gene is TRBJ1-4, the V gene TRBV6-2 or TRBV6-3; a weak D match, TRBD1 (5 bases). Deletions cut 4 bases from V and 3 bases from J, with 15 bases between. Germline V gives CDR1 MNHEY, CDR2 SVGEGT. CDR3 length: 16 residues. CDR3 nucleotides: TGTGCCAGCAGTTCCCGGGGGAGGGCAGCTAATGAAAAACTGTTTTTT. Amino acids: CASSSRGRAANEKLFF.

The gene calls are TRBV5-1 and TRBJ1-4; 7 nucleotides agree with TRBD1. The CDR3 loop spans 15 amino acids. CDR1 SGHRS and CDR2 YFSETQ come from the germline V gene. V was pared by 0 bases and J by 1 base, with 0 bases of the junction left unmatched. The CDR3 spells CASSLGQGTNEKLFF. As DNA, the CDR3 is TGCGCCAGCAGCTTGGGACAGGGAACTAATGAAAAACTGTTTTTT.

The chain couples TRBV19 to TRBJ2-2; TRBD1 aligns across 8 bases. Per germline, CDR1 LNHDA and CDR2 SQIVND (reference sequence). The J segment lost 5 bases and the V segment lost 4 bases, leaving 9 bases of the junction unmatched. The CDR3 has 16 amino acids. The CDR3 bases are TGTGCCAGTAGTAGTCAGGGGGCAGTAGGTACCGGGGAGCTGTTTTTT. Protein product: CASSSQGAVGTGELFF.

The J gene is TRBJ1-6, the V gene TRBV6-6; 12 bases are a match to TRBD1. J was trimmed by 7 bases and V by 6 bases; bases with no gene match: 7. The CDR3 sequence is 16 residues long. Germline V gene data show CDR1 as MNHNY and CDR2 as SVGAGI (reference sequence). In DNA form, the CDR3 reads TGTGCCAGCAGCCCGAAGGGACAGGGGGCGAATTCACCCCTCCACTTT. Amino acids: CASSPKGQGANSPLHF.

The gene calls are TRBV5-5 and TRBJ2-7; the D gene is possibly TRBD2 (6 bases). The germline CDR1 and CDR2 sequences are SGHKS and YYEKEE (reference sequence). The V and J ends lost 0 bases and 4 bases respectively, with 14 bases between them. The CDR3 sequence is 15 residues long. CDR3 sequence: CASSLGGRSLYEQYF. CDR3 coding DNA: TGTGCCAGCAGCTTGGGAGGGAGGAGCCTATACGAGCAGTACTTC.

The CDR3 protein is CATSDSGGPPYNSPLHF. In nucleotides, the CDR3 is TGTGCCACCAGTGATTCAGGGGGCCCTCCTTATAATTCACCCCTCCACTTT. The rearrangement joins TRBV24-1 to TRBJ1-6; 8 positions agree with TRBD1. This CDR3 is 17 amino acids long. The ends lost 2 bases at V and 4 bases at J; junction bases unmatched: 6. The V gene's germline CDR1 is KGHDR and CDR2 SFDVKD.

V gene TRBV5-6 combines with J gene TRBJ1-3; 10 bases are a match to TRBD1. Germline V CDR1 and CDR2: SGHDT, YYEEEE. V was pared by 3 bases and J by 4 bases, with 10 bases of the junction left unmatched. This CDR3 comprises 17 residues. This chain's CDR3 is CASSWLTGTGDGNTIYF. The CDR3 DNA is TGTGCCAGCAGCTGGTTGACCGGGACAGGGGACGGAAACACCATATATTTT.

The chain joins TRBV28 to TRBJ1-2; TRBD1 matches at 9 bases. Germline CDR1 reads MDHEN; CDR2 reads SYDVKM. This CDR3 region has 17 residues. With V trimmed by 3 bases and J by 5 bases, 13 bases remained unmatched. The CDR3 bases are TGTGCCAGCAGTTTGGGACAGGGCGGCCTTGTAGGTTATGGCTACACCTTC. This encodes CASSLGQGGLVGYGYTF.

This chain uses TRBV6-5 with TRBJ1-6; D is ambiguous. The CDR3 covers 15 residues. Looked up from germline, CDR1 is MNHEY and CDR2 is SVGAGI. V lost 8 bases and J 7 bases, leaving 18 bases between the germline ends. As DNA, the CDR3 is TGTGCCAGCGATGAGACGGGAATAAGGAATTCACCCCTCCACTTT. As protein: CASDETGIRNSPLHF.

The V call is TRBV5-4, the J call TRBJ2-1; 13 bases are shared with TRBD2. With V trimmed by 4 bases and J by 2 bases, 9 bases remained unmatched. Per the germline V gene, CDR1 is SGHNT and CDR2 is YYREEE (reference sequence). This CDR3 is 18 amino acids long. Here the CDR3 DNA reads TGTGCCAGCAGCGCACCGGGACTAGCGGGAAAAACCTACAATGAGCAGTTCTTC. Its translation: CASSAPGLAGKTYNEQFF.

CDR3 protein: CASSERWTGYNEQFF. The CDR3 DNA reads TGTGCCAGCAGTGAACGCTGGACAGGGTACAATGAGCAGTTCTTC. The V call is TRBV6-1, the J call TRBJ2-1; 8 nucleotides line up with TRBD1. J lost 4 bases, V lost 2 bases, and 4 bases had no gene match. Germline values: CDR1 MNHNS, CDR2 SASEGT. This CDR3 has 15 amino acids.

V is TRBV7-9 and J is TRBJ2-1; 14 bases fit TRBD2. After removal of 5 bases from V and 2 bases from J, the junction contained 5 bases not matched to a gene. The CDR3 extends over 17 amino acids. The germline V gene encodes CDR1 SEHNR and CDR2 FQNEAQ (reference sequence). The CDR3 loop is CASSPGLAGAAYNEQFF. CDR3 coding DNA: TGTGCCAGCAGCCCGGGACTAGCGGGAGCAGCCTACAATGAGCAGTTCTTC. The whole variable domain, remainder taken from reference TRBV7-9 and TRBJ2-1, is DTGVSQNPRHKITKRGQNVTFRCDPISEHNRLYWYRQTLGQGPEFLTYFQNEAQLEKSRLLSDRFSAERPKGSFSTLEIQRTEQGDSAMYLCASSPGLAGAAYNEQFFGPGTRLTVL.

The rearrangement links TRBV19 to TRBJ1-5; perhaps TRBD1 as D (6 bases). Per germline, CDR1 LNHDA and CDR2 SQIVND (reference sequence). The V gene lost 6 bases and the J gene lost 4 bases, with 13 bases spanning the gap. The CDR3 covers 14 residues. This chain's CDR3 is CASRSDRLNQPQHF. The DNA of the CDR3 is TGTGCCAGTAGGTCAGACAGGCTTAATCAGCCCCAGCATTTT.

The rearrangement joins TRBV6-5 to TRBJ1-2; D gene unclear. CDR1 and CDR2 from the germline V gene are MNHEY and SVGAGI. Trimming took off 0 bases at V and 0 bases at J, with 8 bases between the two ends. The length of the CDR3 is 15 residues. The CDR3 nucleotides read TGTGCCAGCAGTTACTCGAGGGCTTCTAACTATGGCTACACCTTC. Translated, it gives CASSYSRASNYGYTF.

The rearrangement uses TRBV6-5 and TRBJ1-2; 7 nucleotides line up with TRBD1. This CDR3 contains 14 residues. V lost 0 bases, J lost 5 bases, and 3 bases stayed unmatched. Germline V gives CDR1 MNHEY, CDR2 SVGAGI. The CDR3 nucleotides are TGTGCCAGCAGTTACTCGACACAGGGGTATGGCTACACCTTC. It is translated as CASSYSTQGYGYTF.

The chain links TRBV2 to TRBJ2-2; TRBD2 matches 15 bases. CDR1 SNHLY and CDR2 FYNNEI come from the germline V gene. CDR3 length equals 17 residues. Losses at the gene ends were 1 base for V and 6 bases for J; bases not matched to a gene: 3. The CDR3 bases are TGTGCCAGCAGTGAAGGTCGGACTAGCGGGAGGGCCGGGGAGCTGTTTTTT. It is translated as CASSEGRTSGRAGELFF.